Listed below are T cell receptor beta chains from one sample, sequenced in a study of cytomegalovirus exposure and HLA in healthy donors. Generated by immunoSEQ multiplex PCR, the TCRdb table keeps only in-frame clones and is missing some. The sample lists about 150,000 clones; approximately 79% were seen once. Specimen: PBMCs. Every receptor here comes from a woman aged 25 to 45 in good health and CMV-seronegative. Each CDR3 is given without its conserved first and last residue. The order of the fields is CDR3 protein, J gene, V gene.

ASSALEGNTEAF	TRBJ1-1	TRBV4-1
ASSNAVAQSPLH	TRBJ1-6	TRBV5-4
ASSPSSERGDGYT	TRBJ1-2	TRBV5-1
ATRKGQGGGNTIY	TRBJ1-3	TRBV7-2
ASGITGLRTTEAF	TRBJ1-1	TRBV19
ASSVQGEGRADTQY	TRBJ2-3	TRBV9
ASSEGGQGVTRETQY	TRBJ2-5	TRBV2
ASSVLAGGQDTQY	TRBJ2-3	TRBV6-4
ASSVGPRGRDNEQF	TRBJ2-1	TRBV9
ASSPRETQY	TRBJ2-5	TRBV5-8
ASSLDQGPGELF	TRBJ2-2	TRBV7-6
ASSNGLGLGTEAF	TRBJ1-1	TRBV2
ASRSTGDGYGYT	TRBJ1-2	TRBV2
ASSSPTLGEIQPQH	TRBJ1-5	TRBV9
ASSLLAGGSSFPYEQY	TRBJ2-7	TRBV27
ASSTTGIY	TRBJ2-7	TRBV2